This T cell receptor beta chain was retrieved from a study of regulatory and conventional T cells in RAG deficiency. Clones were sequenced by immunoSEQ multiplex PCR, and TCRdb holds only the in-frame ones, with some missing. The table lists approximately 22,000 clones, 95% to 96% of them singletons. Blood CD4+ CD25-low CD127-high conventional T cells supplied the genomic DNA template. About this clone: The antigen is undetermined.

Regarding the study as a whole: Patient subsets had shorter CDR3s; Omenn Treg-Tconv overlap exceeded 80%.

CDR1 MGHRA and CDR2 YSYEKL come from the germline V gene. CDR3 length equals 15 residues. These data were also reused for a study on regulatory T cells. From that report: The primer mix had 52 TRBV and 13 TRBJ primers.

The TCR sequence derives from a human donor in good health. Sample: CD25- CD4+ T cells sorted from blood. V and J are TRBV4-1 and TRBJ2-5, with D possibly TRBD2 on 7 matching bases. The J call may be incorrect, as the DNA end agrees better with TRBJ2-7. CDR3 DNA: TGCGCCAGCAGCCGAGGGGGGGGGAGCTCCTACGAGCAGTACTTC. Translated, it gives CASSRGGGSSYEQYF.